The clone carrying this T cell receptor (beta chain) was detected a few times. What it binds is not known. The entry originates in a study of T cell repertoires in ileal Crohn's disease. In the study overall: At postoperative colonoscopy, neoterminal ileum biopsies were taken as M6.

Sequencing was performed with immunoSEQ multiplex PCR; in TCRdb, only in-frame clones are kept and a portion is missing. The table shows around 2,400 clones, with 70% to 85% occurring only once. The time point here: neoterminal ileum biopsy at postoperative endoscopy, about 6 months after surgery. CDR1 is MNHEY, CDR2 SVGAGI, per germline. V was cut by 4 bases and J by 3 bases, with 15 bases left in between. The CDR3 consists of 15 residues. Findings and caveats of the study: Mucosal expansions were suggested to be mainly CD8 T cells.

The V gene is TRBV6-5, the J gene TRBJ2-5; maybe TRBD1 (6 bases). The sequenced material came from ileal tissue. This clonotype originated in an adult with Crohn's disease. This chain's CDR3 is CASSSQQGLKETQYF. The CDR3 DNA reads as TGTGCCAGCAGTTCCCAACAGGGATTGAAAGAGACCCAGTACTTC.